Shown below are 5 T cell receptor beta chains from a single sample sequenced in a study of response to subunit inactivated influenza vaccine. TCRdb called the RT-PCR reads again in MiXCR, with one record for every CDR3 protein. The sample records approximately 500,000 distinct CDR3 sequences, approximately 20% being singletons. The same sample was also studied in work on T cells expressing NK-cell markers. That report notes: In generating TCR beta cDNA, 5'RACE template switching with UMIs was used.

Source: CD4+ T cells sorted from PBMCs, taken about 13 days after vaccination. Source of these receptors: a man aged 50 to 60 who received an inactivated influenza vaccine.

The V gene is TRBV28, the J gene TRBJ2-2, with D perhaps matching TRBD1 (6 bases). Trimming cost V 5 bases and J 1 base, with 14 bases left between them. Germline CDR1 MDHEN, CDR2 SYDVKM. The CDR3 runs 16 residues. CDR3 bases: TGTGCCAGCAGTCCGGGGACATGGATGAACACCGGGGAGCTGTTTTTT. This translates into CASSPGTWMNTGELFF.

The rearrangement joins TRBV30 to TRBJ1-3, with D tentatively TRBD1 (5 bases). Germline V gene sequence: CDR1 GTSNPN, CDR2 SVGIG (reference sequence). This CDR3 region has 14 residues. V lost 5 bases to trimming and J lost 2 bases, with 13 bases between them. This chain's CDR3 is CAWQGVVAGNTIYF. The CDR3 nucleotides are TGTGCCTGGCAAGGGGTGGTGGCTGGAAACACCATATATTTT.

This clonotype came up a few times. V gene TRBV20-1 combines with J gene TRBJ1-4, with 9 bases matching TRBD1. In germline, CDR1 is DFQATT, CDR2 SNEGSKA (reference sequence). Trimming removed 6 bases from V and 7 bases from J; junction bases left unmatched: 6. The CDR3 is 13 residues long. As DNA, the CDR3 is TGCAGTGCCAGGGACAGGGTTGGTGAAAAACTGTTTTTT. It encodes CSARDRVGEKLFF.

This clonotype was picked up a small number of times. The V and J genes are TRBV7-2 and TRBJ2-5, with TRBD2 matching 8 bases. The CDR3 is made up of 13 amino acids. J was trimmed by 5 bases and V by 7 bases; bases with no gene match: 6. CDR1 is SGHTA, CDR2 FQGNSA, per germline. The CDR3 loop reads CASTFGGAETQYF. CDR3 sequence (DNA): TGTGCCAGCACCTTCGGGGGGGCGGAGACCCAGTACTTC.

The chain joins TRBV27 to TRBJ2-7; weak D call: TRBD2 (5 bases). From germline, CDR1 is MNHEY and CDR2 SMNVEV (reference sequence). This CDR3 is built from 13 residues. Trimming shortened V by 7 bases and J by 2 bases, and 12 bases separated the two germline ends. As DNA, the CDR3 is TGTGCCAGCACAAGAGGGAATCCCTACGAGCAGTACTTC. This encodes CASTRGNPYEQYF.